This entry lists 11 T cell receptor beta chains sequenced from one sample in a study of CXCR3-negative and CXCR3-positive naive CD8 T cells. Study-wide results and caveats: Researchers report that CXCR3-positive naive cells carry more hydrophobic TRB CDR3s than CXCR3-negative naive cells.

Their specific antigens are unknown. UMI-labeled 5' RACE yielded the TRB cDNA libraries. TCRdb reprocessed the 5' RACE reads, with one entry per CDR3 protein and no DNA. The repertoire table contains 85,000 to 90,000 distinct CDR3 sequences. Input material: naive CXCR3+ CD8+ T cells from blood. Described subset: CD45RO-CCR7+CD27+CD95- naive CD8+ T cells expressing CXCR3 (TNR3+). All receptors derive from a human donor in good health. Some clones in this sample may be carry-over from other donors' samples.

This chain joins TRBV25-1 and TRBJ2-2; the D call from TCRdb, TRBD1, cannot be confirmed without DNA. CDR3 length: 15 residues. Germline loops: CDR1 MGHDK, CDR2 SYGVNS. The CDR3 loop reads CASTLQGLNTGELFF.

The gene calls are TRBV5-1 and TRBJ1-1; the D call of TRBD1 rests on TCRdb alone, since no DNA is present to check it. Germline V lookup: CDR1 SGHRS, CDR2 YFSETQ. This CDR3 spans 14 amino acids. Here the CDR3 reads CASSLERTETEAFF.

The chain links TRBV27 to TRBJ2-2. This CDR3 is 14 amino acids long. Per the germline V gene, CDR1 is MNHEY and CDR2 is SMNVEV (reference sequence). The CDR3 loop is CASSARVDTGELFF.

The chain links TRBV12-3 or TRBV12-4 to TRBJ2-1; TCRdb proposes TRBD2, but this gene call is untestable without DNA. The CDR3 runs 16 residues. CDR3 protein: CASSPREGGPYNEQFF.

The rearrangement links TRBV20-1 to TRBJ2-2; lacking DNA, the TRBD2 call made by TCRdb goes unchecked. Germline loops: CDR1 DFQATT, CDR2 SNEGSKA (reference sequence). CDR3 size: 15 residues. CDR3 amino acids: CSARDRAANTGELFF.

V and J are TRBV15 and TRBJ2-3; the D call of TRBD1 rests on TCRdb alone, since no DNA is present to check it. This CDR3 contains 14 residues. Germline V gives CDR1 LNHNV, CDR2 YYDKDF (reference sequence). CDR3 sequence reads: CATSREGGADTQYF.

The chain uses TRBV28 and TRBJ2-1; no DNA is available, so the TRBD1 call from TCRdb remains unchecked. From germline, CDR1 is MDHEN and CDR2 SYDVKM. The CDR3 runs to 18 residues. The CDR3 region is CASSYLIGQASSYNEQFF.

The genes are TRBV29-1 and TRBJ1-1; with no DNA, the TCRdb D assignment of TRBD1 cannot be verified. The CDR3 has 12 amino acids. CDR1 is SQVTM, CDR2 ANQGSEA, per germline. This CDR3 is CSALLQGAEAFF.

V gene TRBV4-2 combines with J gene TRBJ2-3; TCRdb selects TRBD1, and the lack of DNA leaves this call unchecked. CDR1 and CDR2 from the germline V gene are LGHNA and YNFKEQ. The CDR3 consists of 18 residues. CDR3 loop: CASSQDPNPFPTPGTQYF.

The chain has TRBV28 and TRBJ1-1; TCRdb proposes TRBD1, but this gene call is untestable without DNA. The CDR3 spans 15 residues. Germline CDR1 and CDR2: MDHEN and SYDVKM. The CDR3 sequence: CASSFPGEMNTEAFF.

The rearrangement joins TRBV5-1 to TRBJ2-1; without DNA, the TCRdb call of TRBD2 cannot be checked. This CDR3 has 16 residues. The germline V gene encodes CDR1 SGHRS and CDR2 YFSETQ. The CDR3 region is CASSLSVAGVLDEQFF.